This T cell receptor beta chain comes out of a study of PD-1 blockade in classical Hodgkin lymphoma (TCRdb year 2020). In the study overall: Nivolumab dosing was 3 mg/kg intravenously every 2 weeks, continuing until either disease progression or unacceptable toxicity. The study used CyTOF and TCR beta sequencing to define a peripheral blood immune signature of response to PD-1 blockade in classical Hodgkin lymphoma.

According to the study, the label for this sample's time point signals: cycle 2 day 1 (C2D1) of nivolumab. Relapse after autologous stem cell transplantation had occurred in all trial patients, and cohorts A, B and C were distinguished by prior brentuximab vedotin exposure. The trial cohort was composed of some 57 patients with relapsed/refractory classical Hodgkin lymphoma, for whom complete response, partial response or progressive disease was recorded as best overall response. Single-agent nivolumab was administered to trial patients in the multi-cohort phase II CheckMate 205 trial. An independent review committee assessed best overall response by applying the 2007 International Working Group response criteria. PBMCs from the trial were collected at three points: immediately before nivolumab initiation (C1D1), and during therapy at cycle 2 day 1 and cycle 4 day 1. After peripheral blood was drawn into 8 mL Vacutainer Cell Preparation Tubes, PBMCs were isolated by centrifugation and then cryopreserved.

Genomic DNA was extracted with the Qiagen DNeasy kit from unsorted PBMCs and from negatively selected CD4+ and CD8+ fractions. Using primers that anneal to V and J segments, immunoSEQ multiplex PCR amplified the TCR beta CDR3 regions. Amplification bias was minimized using a synthetic immune receptor repertoire, and residual bias was removed computationally after sequencing. The paper's processing steps were these. Repertoire diversity was quantified as the Shannon entropy index using custom Python scripts. The unsorted, CD4+ and CD8+ repertoires were each analyzed separately, with the exception of combined analyses, where CD4+ and CD8+ sequences were merged in silico. Clonal expansion was defined as a frequency increase of at least 2-fold after treatment compared with C1D1, and clones undetected at baseline were assigned a pseudocount of 0.5. Clones with 0 or 1 copy at C1D1 were classified as singleton clones, and clones with 2 or more copies were classified as non-singleton clones. Clones expanded in unsorted samples were assigned a CD4+, CD8+ or unknown annotation through matching of protein sequences in sorted samples from the same patient. Wilcoxon tests were applied to paired samples to test diversity changes from C1D1 to C4D1. As stored in TCRdb, this immuneACCESS dataset retains in-frame rearrangements with V and J assigned. A fraction of the clones does not appear; measured against another copy, unresolved V genes explain less than half of the discrepancy, and the remainder lacks a known reason. V, J and clone size were drawn from that table, and D and trimming were deduced from the DNA. The sample contains about 30,000 clones, more than 60% of them found a single time. 15% of the sample lies in the top ten.

The CDR3 has 13 amino acids, counting the end cysteine and phenylalanine. The entry retains the CDR3 DNA only, 39 bases that are in frame from base 1. The germline V gene yields SNHLY for CDR1 and FYNNEI for CDR2. V is cut by 6 bases and J by 4 bases, and the space between the germline ends is 12 bases. Broad study findings and their caveats: Baseline TCR diversity was reported as lower in newly diagnosed patients than in healthy donors, and lower still in relapsed/refractory patients. Diversity was lower in patients who began nivolumab less than 1 year after ASCT, so these patients were left out of later analyses to avoid confounding by immune reconstitution. Baseline diversity similar to that of newly diagnosed patients was observed in trial patients achieving complete response, whereas significantly lower diversity was observed in partial responders and progressors. CD4+ but not CD8+ TCR diversity rose significantly by C4D1 (p=0.0027 vs p=0.16), most apparent in complete responders (p=0.02). The study was restricted to a single clinical trial cohort, and the causes of repertoire differences, possibly disease activity or prior therapy, were left undefined.

To note about this clone: What this receptor recognizes is not known. No base qualities exist here, and no much larger clone lies one base off it.

The sample consisted of peripheral blood mononuclear cells (PBMCs), taken before the second cycle of nivolumab. The chain couples TRBV2 to TRBJ1-1; the D gene assignment is ambiguous. The TCR comes from a human donor with classical Hodgkin lymphoma. The CDR3: CASRVRVSTEAFF. At the DNA level, the sequence is TGTGCCAGCAGGGTGAGGGTGAGCACTGAAGCTTTCTTT.